These 19 T cell receptor beta chains were sequenced from one sample in a study of T cell responses to AZD1222 COVID-19 vaccine. Generated by immunoSEQ multiplex PCR, the TCRdb table keeps only in-frame clones and is missing some. The profile shows approximately 100,000 clones, around 91% of them singletons. This material consisted of peripheral blood, taken on day 0 of AZD1222 vaccination. Receptors were obtained from an adult in good health.

This clone was detected once. The rearrangement links TRBV7-9 to TRBJ2-1, with no clear D. The CDR3 has 13 residues. The germline V and J ends were trimmed by 5 bases and 4 bases, with 9 bases remaining between them. Per the germline V gene, CDR1 is SEHNR and CDR2 is FQNEAQ (reference sequence). The chain's CDR3 is CASSPNLYNEQFF. The CDR3 nucleotides read TGTGCCAGCAGCCCTAATCTATACAATGAGCAGTTCTTC.

The rearrangement joins TRBV30 to TRBJ1-1; 8 bases fit TRBD1. The CDR3 has 13 residues. J was trimmed by 5 bases and V by 2 bases; bases with no gene match: 4. CDR1 is GTSNPN, CDR2 SVGIG, per germline (reference sequence). DNA for the CDR3: TGTGCCTGGAGTTACAGGGGGAATACTGAAGCTTTCTTT. This encodes CAWSYRGNTEAFF.

The CDR3 protein is CASSIGGGNTEAFF. In DNA form, the CDR3 reads TGTGCCAGTAGTATCGGAGGGGGGAACACTGAAGCTTTCTTT. This chain connects TRBV19 to TRBJ1-1; D possibly corresponds to TRBD1 (6 bases). This CDR3 comprises 14 residues. In germline, CDR1 is LNHDA, CDR2 SQIVND (reference sequence). The V and J ends lost 3 bases and 1 base respectively, with 9 bases between them.

This clone has just one count. The rearrangement links TRBV5-1 to TRBJ2-1; D may be TRBD1 (6 bases). The CDR3 contains 16 residues. CDR1 is SGHRS and CDR2 is YFSETQ in the germline V gene. The V end lost 0 bases, the J end lost 2 bases, and 12 bases lay between the germline ends. Here the CDR3 reads CASSLGQGQAYNEQFF. The CDR3 nucleotides are TGCGCCAGCAGCTTGGGCCAGGGGCAAGCCTACAATGAGCAGTTCTTC. The complete variable domain, with remaining parts taken from reference TRBV5-1 and TRBJ2-1, reads KAGVTQTPRYLIKTRGQQVTLSCSPISGHRSVSWYQQTPGQGLQFLFEYFSETQRNKGNFPGRFSGRQFSNSRSEMNVSTLELGDSALYLCASSLGQGQAYNEQFFGPGTRLTVL.

In nucleotides, the CDR3 is TGCGCCAGCAGCGTCCGGGACAGTCCAGTCACAGATACGCAGTATTTT. This translates into CASSVRDSPVTDTQYF. The chain joins TRBV4-1 to TRBJ2-3, with 7 bases fitting TRBD1. CDR3 length: 16 residues. V lost 5 bases and J lost 2; bases outside the gene matches: 10. Germline CDR1 is MGHRA and CDR2 is YSYEKL.

V is TRBV27 and J is TRBJ2-1; the D is unclear. Germline lookup yields CDR1 MNHEY and CDR2 SMNVEV (reference sequence). The CDR3 sequence is 17 residues long. V was clipped by 5 bases and J by 0 bases, with 17 bases between them. The CDR3 DNA follows: TGTGCCAGCAGTCCGTCGGCAGATACGAGCTCCTACAATGAGCAGTTCTTC. It is translated as CASSPSADTSSYNEQFF.

A single count supports this clone. J is TRBJ2-3 and V is TRBV6-6; TRBD2 agrees at 9 bases. V lost 5 bases to trimming and J lost 2 bases; unmatched junction nucleotides: 5. Germline V gene data show CDR1 as MNHNY and CDR2 as SVGAGI (reference sequence). The CDR3 has 15 residues. The CDR3 coding sequence is TGTGCCAGCAGTCTAGCGGGGCAAGTCACAGATACGCAGTATTTT. Translating gives CASSLAGQVTDTQYF.

The rearrangement joins TRBV6-1 to TRBJ1-3; D call uncertain. CDR1 and CDR2 (germline): MNHNS, SASEGT. Deletions cut 2 bases from V and 7 bases from J, with 0 bases between. CDR3 size: 10 residues. CDR3 protein: CASSENTIYF. The CDR3 DNA is TGTGCCAGCAGTGAAAACACCATATATTTT.

This chain links TRBV9 with TRBJ2-1; TRBD1 matches 9 bases. V lost 0 bases and J lost 3; bases outside the gene matches: 4. Germline V lookup: CDR1 SGDLS, CDR2 YYNGEE. CDR3 length equals 16 residues. CDR3 bases: TGTGCCAGCAGCGTAGAAGGGACAGGGATCTACAATGAGCAGTTCTTC. Amino acid sequence: CASSVEGTGIYNEQFF.

This chain connects TRBV7-2 to TRBJ2-7; D gene unclear. The germline V gene encodes CDR1 SGHTA and CDR2 FQGNSA. The CDR3 totals 11 residues. The ends were cut back, 3 bases at V and 3 bases at J, with 3 bases in the middle. The CDR3 spells CASSFLYEQYF. In DNA, the CDR3 is TGTGCCAGCAGCTTCCTCTACGAGCAGTACTTC.

In its sample, this clone was seen once. The V gene is TRBV30, the J gene TRBJ1-1; no clear D. V was pared by 2 bases and J by 4 bases, with 8 bases between. CDR3 length: 12 residues. Germline CDR1 is GTSNPN and CDR2 is SVGIG (reference sequence). CDR3 amino acids: CAWSRQATEAFF. Written as DNA, the CDR3 is TGTGCCTGGAGTCGGCAAGCCACTGAAGCTTTCTTT.

This chain links TRBV4-1 with TRBJ1-2, with 7 bases matching TRBD1. The CDR3 covers 15 residues. Germline CDR1 is MGHRA and CDR2 is YSYEKL. Germline trimming cut 0 bases from V and 3 bases from J; bases unmatched to any gene: 4. Here the CDR3 reads CASSQDSGGDYGYTF. The DNA of the CDR3 is TGCGCCAGCAGCCAAGATTCAGGGGGGGACTATGGCTACACCTTC.

The genes are TRBV6-5 and TRBJ1-5; D is undetermined. Trimming pared 4 bases from V and 0 bases from J, leaving 10 bases between. CDR1 and CDR2 from the germline V gene are MNHEY and SVGAGI. The CDR3 contains 15 residues. The DNA for the CDR3 is TGTGCCAGCAGTTCCGGCCGAAATAGCAATCAGCCCCAGCATTTT. It codes for CASSSGRNSNQPQHF.

This sequence joins TRBV19 and TRBJ2-3, with TRBD1 identical over 10 bases. CDR1 is LNHDA and CDR2 is SQIVND in the germline V gene (reference sequence). V was pared by 9 bases and J by 6 bases, with 12 bases of the junction left unmatched. The CDR3 length is 15 residues. CDR3 sequence: CASRWGDRGTDTQYF. The CDR3 DNA reads TGTGCCAGCCGCTGGGGGGACAGGGGAACGGATACGCAGTATTTT.

This chain joins TRBV7-9 and TRBJ2-4, with a tentative D call TRBD1 (5 bases). The CDR3 extends over 13 amino acids. V was trimmed by 3 bases and J by 7 bases, leaving 10 bases between them. Germline CDR1 and CDR2: SEHNR and FQNEAQ (reference sequence). This chain's CDR3 is CASSLGLVNIQYF. Written as DNA, the CDR3 is TGTGCCAGCAGCTTGGGGCTGGTGAACATTCAGTACTTC.

There are a few counts of this clone. J is TRBJ2-1 and V is TRBV15, with D possibly being TRBD2 (7 bases). Germline loops: CDR1 LNHNV, CDR2 YYDKDF (reference sequence). The CDR3 spans 15 residues. Deletions cut 0 bases from V and 6 bases from J, with 12 bases between. The CDR3 is CATSRDSGGANEQFF. DNA for the CDR3: TGTGCCACCAGCAGAGATAGTGGGGGGGCCAATGAGCAGTTCTTC.

The chain links TRBV5-4 to TRBJ2-3, with TRBD2 matching 9 bases. This CDR3 region has 16 residues. The germline gives CDR1 SGHNT, CDR2 YYREEE (reference sequence). The V segment lost 3 bases and the J segment 5 bases; nucleotides outside the gene matches: 10. This CDR3 is CASSWQGGGAGDTQYF. CDR3 DNA sequence: TGTGCCAGCAGCTGGCAGGGCGGGGGGGCAGGAGATACGCAGTATTTT. Looking up the rest from reference TRBV5-4 and TRBJ2-3 gives the full variable domain: ETGVTQSPTHLIKTRGQQVTLRCSSQSGHNTVSWYQQALGQGPQFIFQYYREEENGRGNFPPRFSGLQFPNYSSELNVNALELDDSALYLCASSWQGGGAGDTQYFGPGTRLTVL.

This sequence joins TRBV2 and TRBJ1-2; perhaps TRBD1 as D (5 bases). The CDR3 consists of 15 residues. CDR1 is SNHLY, CDR2 FYNNEI, per germline. Trimming took off 3 bases at V and 8 bases at J, with 19 bases between the two ends. CDR3 nucleotides: TGTGCCAGCAGTGACCCTCCCGGACAAGGAGAAGGCTACACCTTC. It yields the protein CASSDPPGQGEGYTF.

CDR3 nucleotide sequence: TGTGCCAGTAGTGTCTACCCTAGCGGGGGTACCCCCGAGACCCAGTACTTC. Its translation: CASSVYPSGGTPETQYF. The chain is built from TRBV19 and TRBJ2-5; 10 nucleotides agree with TRBD2. Germline V CDR1 and CDR2: LNHDA, SQIVND (reference sequence). The CDR3 loop spans 17 amino acids. After removal of 5 bases from V and 5 bases from J, the junction contained 14 bases not matched to a gene.